This T cell receptor beta chain comes out of a study of T cells in Graves' hyperthyroidism and ophthalmopathy. The investigators amplified TCR beta CDR3 regions from RNA transcripts. Using the HTBI primer set, a first-round RT-PCR was run on the TCR CDR3. TCRdb itself ran the multiplex PCR reads through MiXCR, one entry per CDR3 protein. This sample yields about 300,000 distinct CDR3 sequences, of which approximately 18% are seen a single time; approximately 37% belongs to the top ten. Turning to this clonotype: Its target is unknown.

Study results and limitations: Most thyroid-expanded clonotypes above 0.001 were also found in blood. A 13 V-J signature model discriminated ophthalmopathy versus stable hyperthyroidism.

Exclusion followed for patients with uncontrolled infection, other autoimmune disease, pregnancy or lactation. Roughly 9.1 ml of fresh peripheral blood supplied the PBMCs. Sequencing was carried out using blood. This sequence was found in a man aged 50 to 59 with Graves' ophthalmopathy.

CDR3 sequence (DNA): TGTGCCACCAGCGCACACGGCGCTGGGGAGCCCCAGCATTTT. Its protein is CATSAHGAGEPQHF. V gene TRBV15 combines with J gene TRBJ1-5, with D unresolved. The V end was cut by 5 bases, the J end by 8 bases, with 16 bases between. CDR3 length equals 14 residues. Germline V gene lookup returns CDR1 LNHNV and CDR2 YYDKDF (reference sequence).